The sample holds a few counts of the clone carrying this T cell receptor beta chain. Its antigen is as yet unknown. The sample comes from a study of blood T cells in healthy people across ages. Whole-study context: Template switching picked up about one barcoded beta molecule for each two T cells.

Whole-study findings and limits: Across the age range, TCR beta diversity per million T cells fell in a roughly linear way.

Every donor gave 8 to 10 milliliters of peripheral blood. Per sample, a minimum of 7 million PBMCs were isolated. The use of a sample-barcoded 5' primer and a J-beta primer mix characterized a second PCR of about 6 to 12 cycles. TCRdb independently ran MiXCR on the 5' RACE reads; one entry per CDR3 protein. The sample lists 1.5 million to 2 million distinct CDR3 sequences, 30% to 35% seen once, with around 11% in the top ten. The sample taken for sequencing was blood. The TCR comes from a woman between 25 and 40 years old in good health.

This CDR3 is CASSLWGQEYEQYF. The DNA of the CDR3 is TGTGCCAGCAGCTTATGGGGTCAGGAGTACGAGCAGTACTTC. The V call is TRBV11-2, the J call TRBJ2-7; D unclear. V was trimmed by 2 bases and J by 4 bases, leaving 12 bases between them. CDR1 is SGHAT and CDR2 is FQNNGV in the germline V gene. The CDR3 covers 14 residues.